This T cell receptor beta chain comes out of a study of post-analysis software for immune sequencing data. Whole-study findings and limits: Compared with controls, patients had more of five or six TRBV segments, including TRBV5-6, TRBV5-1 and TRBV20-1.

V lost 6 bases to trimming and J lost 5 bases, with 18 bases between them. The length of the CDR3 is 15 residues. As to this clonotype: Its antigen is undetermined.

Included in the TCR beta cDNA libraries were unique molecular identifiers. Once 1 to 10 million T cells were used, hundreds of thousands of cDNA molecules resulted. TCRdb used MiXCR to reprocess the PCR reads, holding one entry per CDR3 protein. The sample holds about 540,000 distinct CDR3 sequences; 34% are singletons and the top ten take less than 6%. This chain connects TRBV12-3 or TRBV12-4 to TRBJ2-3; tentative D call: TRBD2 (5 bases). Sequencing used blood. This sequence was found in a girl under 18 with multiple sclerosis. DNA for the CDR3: TGTGCCAGCAGGGATAGTAGCGTGAAAGGAGATACGCAGTATTTT. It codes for CASRDSSVKGDTQYF.